Listed below are T cell receptor beta chains from one sample, sequenced in a study of T cells in Graves' hyperthyroidism and ophthalmopathy. TCRdb re-derived calls from the multiplex PCR reads in MiXCR, one entry per CDR3 protein. This sample yields approximately 480,000 distinct CDR3 sequences, of which around 21% are seen a single time; around 27% belongs to the top ten. Source material: blood. The receptors originated from a man younger than 35 with Graves' hyperthyroidism. CDR3s include the opening cysteine and the closing phenylalanine or tryptophan. D genes are given only for firm matches. Size is stated for part of the rows, as once, few or many counts, or as a class when the clone is expanded.

clone_size: many
d_call: TRBD1
v_call: TRBV2
j_call: TRBJ2-5
cdr3_aa: CASSLGGYQYF
cdr3_nt: TGTGCCAGCAGTCTAGGGGGCTACCAGTACTTC

clone_size: NA
d_call: NA
v_call: TRBV28
j_call: TRBJ1-5
cdr3_aa: CASSPPGVPQHF
cdr3_nt: TGTGCCAGCAGTCCCCCAGGGGTGCCCCAGCATTTT

clone_size: few
d_call: TRBD2
v_call: TRBV6-2/TRBV6-3
j_call: TRBJ2-7
cdr3_aa: CASSEIAGAYEQYF
cdr3_nt: TGTGCCAGCAGTGAGATAGCGGGAGCTTACGAGCAGTACTTC

clone_size: many
d_call: NA
v_call: TRBV6-5
j_call: TRBJ2-7
cdr3_aa: CASSNDATYEQYF
cdr3_nt: TGTGCCAGCAGTAACGACGCTACCTACGAGCAGTACTTC

clone_size: NA
d_call: TRBD2
v_call: TRBV11-2
j_call: TRBJ2-2
cdr3_aa: CASSPVGAGGPVTGELFF
cdr3_nt: TGTGCCAGCAGCCCCGTAGGGGCGGGGGGGCCGGTAACCGGGGAGCTGTTTTTT

clone_size: few
d_call: NA
v_call: TRBV2
j_call: TRBJ2-5
cdr3_aa: CASSVRQTQYF
cdr3_nt: TGTGCCAGCAGTGTGCGCCAGACCCAGTACTTC

clone_size: many
d_call: NA
v_call: TRBV20-1
j_call: TRBJ1-2
cdr3_aa: CSARLTHWGYGYTF
cdr3_nt: TGCAGTGCTAGGTTGACCCATTGGGGTTATGGCTACACCTTC

clone_size: few
d_call: TRBD2
v_call: TRBV7-2
j_call: TRBJ2-5
cdr3_aa: CASSWTSGVQETQYF
cdr3_nt: TGTGCCAGCAGCTGGACTAGCGGGGTTCAAGAGACCCAGTACTTC

clone_size: few
d_call: NA
v_call: TRBV30
j_call: TRBJ2-5
cdr3_aa: CAWSLPGETQYF
cdr3_nt: TGTGCCTGGAGCCTCCCCGGGGAGACCCAGTACTTC

clone_size: many
d_call: NA
v_call: TRBV12-3/TRBV12-4
j_call: TRBJ2-2
cdr3_aa: CASSLGALPGELFF
cdr3_nt: TGTGCCAGCAGTTTAGGGGCTCTCCCCGGGGAGCTGTTTTTT

clone_size: NA
d_call: NA
v_call: TRBV7-8
j_call: TRBJ2-7
cdr3_aa: CASSLGEGGREQYF
cdr3_nt: TGTGCCAGCAGCTTAGGAGAGGGGGGTAGGGAGCAGTACTTC

clone_size: many
d_call: TRBD1
v_call: TRBV19
j_call: TRBJ1-2
cdr3_aa: CAAGGPGDGYTF
cdr3_nt: TGTGCTGCAGGGGGACCAGGAGACGGCTACACCTTC

clone_size: few
d_call: NA
v_call: TRBV28
j_call: TRBJ2-4
cdr3_aa: CASSYAYAHGLSKNIQYF
cdr3_nt: TGTGCCAGCAGTTACGCGTATGCCCACGGACTATCCAAAAACATTCAGTACTTC

clone_size: many
d_call: NA
v_call: TRBV6-2/TRBV6-3
j_call: TRBJ1-5
cdr3_aa: CASRASGGLGQPQHF
cdr3_nt: TGTGCCAGCAGGGCCTCGGGGGGCCTCGGTCAGCCCCAGCATTTT

clone_size: many
d_call: TRBD1
v_call: TRBV14
j_call: TRBJ2-2
cdr3_aa: CASSDRVRNTGELFF
cdr3_nt: TGTGCCAGCAGCGACAGGGTGAGGAACACCGGGGAGCTGTTTTTT

clone_size: many
d_call: NA
v_call: TRBV30
j_call: TRBJ2-7
cdr3_aa: CAWSVDGSYEQYF
cdr3_nt: TGTGCCTGGAGTGTGGACGGGTCCTACGAGCAGTACTTC

clone_size: few
d_call: TRBD2
v_call: TRBV9
j_call: TRBJ2-7
cdr3_aa: CASSVVPRGSVSEQYF
cdr3_nt: TGTGCCAGCAGCGTAGTCCCTCGCGGGAGCGTCTCCGAGCAGTACTTC

clone_size: NA
d_call: TRBD2
v_call: TRBV20-1
j_call: TRBJ2-7
cdr3_aa: CSARDWTRGISYEQYF
cdr3_nt: TGCAGTGCTAGAGATTGGACGCGGGGGATCTCCTACGAGCAGTACTTC

clone_size: many
d_call: NA
v_call: TRBV12-3/TRBV12-4
j_call: TRBJ2-7
cdr3_aa: CASSFGQIYEQYF
cdr3_nt: TGTGCCAGCAGTTTTGGTCAGATATACGAGCAGTACTTC

clone_size: NA
d_call: NA
v_call: TRBV2
j_call: TRBJ2-7
cdr3_aa: CASSDSWTYEQYF
cdr3_nt: TGTGCCAGCAGTGATAGCTGGACCTACGAGCAGTACTTC

clone_size: many
d_call: TRBD1
v_call: TRBV6-5
j_call: TRBJ1-1
cdr3_aa: CASSNDRGITEAFF
cdr3_nt: TGTGCCAGCAGTAATGACAGGGGAATCACTGAAGCTTTCTTT

clone_size: many
d_call: TRBD1
v_call: TRBV7-8
j_call: TRBJ1-5
cdr3_aa: CASSSYRGKSQPQHF
cdr3_nt: TGTGCCAGCAGCTCCTACAGGGGGAAGAGTCAGCCCCAGCATTTT

clone_size: NA
d_call: TRBD2
v_call: TRBV28
j_call: TRBJ2-4
cdr3_aa: CASSAAGGREKNIQYF
cdr3_nt: TGTGCCAGCAGTGCGGCGGGGGGCCGCGAAAAAAACATTCAGTACTTC

clone_size: many
d_call: NA
v_call: TRBV12-3/TRBV12-4
j_call: TRBJ1-2
cdr3_aa: CASSPRDRNYGYTF
cdr3_nt: TGTGCCAGCAGCCCCCGGGACCGTAACTATGGCTACACCTTC

clone_size: few
d_call: TRBD1
v_call: TRBV4-2
j_call: TRBJ1-2
cdr3_aa: CASSPRDRGENYGYTF
cdr3_nt: TGTGCCAGCAGCCCAAGGGACAGGGGGGAAAACTATGGCTACACCTTC

clone_size: many
d_call: NA
v_call: TRBV5-1
j_call: TRBJ1-2
cdr3_aa: CASTSGGTRGYTF
cdr3_nt: TGCGCCAGCACCTCCGGCGGCACCCGAGGCTACACCTTC

clone_size: few
d_call: TRBD1
v_call: TRBV12-3/TRBV12-4
j_call: TRBJ2-7
cdr3_aa: CASRPTGQAYEQYF
cdr3_nt: TGTGCCAGCAGGCCGACAGGGCAAGCCTACGAGCAGTACTTC

clone_size: few
d_call: NA
v_call: TRBV20-1
j_call: TRBJ2-2
cdr3_aa: CSARGGANTGELFF
cdr3_nt: TGCAGTGCTAGAGGCGGGGCGAACACCGGGGAGCTGTTTTTT

clone_size: many
d_call: NA
v_call: TRBV24-1
j_call: TRBJ2-2
cdr3_aa: CATSDLNRATGELFF
cdr3_nt: TGTGCCACCAGTGATTTGAACAGGGCTACCGGGGAGCTGTTTTTT

clone_size: many
d_call: NA
v_call: TRBV12-3/TRBV12-4
j_call: TRBJ2-5
cdr3_aa: CASSYGTGVAETQYF
cdr3_nt: TGTGCCAGCAGTTACGGGACGGGGGTTGCGGAGACCCAGTACTTC

clone_size: many
d_call: NA
v_call: TRBV30
j_call: TRBJ1-2
cdr3_aa: CAWSVRWGYTF
cdr3_nt: TGTGCCTGGAGTGTACGTTGGGGCTACACCTTC

clone_size: many
d_call: NA
v_call: TRBV19
j_call: TRBJ2-7
cdr3_aa: CASSIGQDYEQYF
cdr3_nt: TGTGCCAGTAGTATAGGGCAGGACTACGAGCAGTACTTC

clone_size: NA
d_call: NA
v_call: TRBV2
j_call: TRBJ2-1
cdr3_aa: CATGDGGIDNEQFF
cdr3_nt: TGTGCCACGGGGGATGGGGGAATCGACAATGAGCAGTTCTTC

clone_size: NA
d_call: NA
v_call: TRBV12-3/TRBV12-4
j_call: TRBJ1-2
cdr3_aa: CASRGTVVGGYTF
cdr3_nt: TGTGCCAGCAGAGGGACGGTCGTGGGAGGCTACACCTTC

clone_size: NA
d_call: TRBD1
v_call: TRBV12-3/TRBV12-4
j_call: TRBJ1-2
cdr3_aa: CASSLGAQGGNYGYTF
cdr3_nt: TGTGCCAGCAGTTTGGGGGCCCAGGGGGGCAACTATGGCTACACCTTC

clone_size: many
d_call: TRBD1
v_call: TRBV27
j_call: TRBJ1-1
cdr3_aa: CASRRTGPNTEAFF
cdr3_nt: TGTGCCAGCAGACGGACAGGGCCTAACACTGAAGCTTTCTTT

clone_size: many
d_call: TRBD1
v_call: TRBV11-3
j_call: TRBJ1-1
cdr3_aa: CASSPWTGRDTEAFF
cdr3_nt: TGTGCCAGCAGCCCTTGGACAGGGAGGGACACTGAAGCTTTCTTT

clone_size: many
d_call: TRBD1
v_call: TRBV7-3
j_call: TRBJ2-5
cdr3_aa: CASRDTGGAQTQYF
cdr3_nt: TGTGCCAGCAGGGATACAGGGGGCGCACAGACCCAGTACTTC

clone_size: few
d_call: NA
v_call: TRBV19
j_call: TRBJ2-7
cdr3_aa: CASSMVGAAVEQYF
cdr3_nt: TGTGCCAGTAGTATGGTAGGGGCTGCGGTCGAGCAGTACTTC

clone_size: many
d_call: NA
v_call: TRBV28
j_call: TRBJ2-5
cdr3_aa: CASSPSGGRNQETQYF
cdr3_nt: TGTGCCAGCAGTCCCTCGGGGGGCCGTAACCAAGAGACCCAGTACTTC

clone_size: many
d_call: NA
v_call: TRBV7-6
j_call: TRBJ2-2
cdr3_aa: CASSLEGGTGELFF
cdr3_nt: TGTGCCAGCAGCTTAGAGGGGGGCACCGGGGAGCTGTTTTTT

clone_size: many
d_call: NA
v_call: TRBV6-1
j_call: TRBJ1-2
cdr3_aa: CASVFYANYGYTF
cdr3_nt: TGTGCCAGCGTATTTTACGCTAACTATGGCTACACCTTC

clone_size: many
d_call: TRBD1
v_call: TRBV28
j_call: TRBJ2-5
cdr3_aa: CASSLSRFGQGVETQYF
cdr3_nt: TGTGCCAGCAGTTTATCTCGATTTGGACAGGGGGTTGAGACCCAGTACTTC

clone_size: many
d_call: NA
v_call: TRBV12-3/TRBV12-4
j_call: TRBJ2-7
cdr3_aa: CASSLTVGDYEQYF
cdr3_nt: TGTGCCAGCAGTTTAACGGTGGGGGATTACGAGCAGTACTTC

clone_size: many
d_call: NA
v_call: TRBV5-1
j_call: TRBJ1-1
cdr3_aa: CASSSTFMNTEAFF
cdr3_nt: TGCGCCAGCAGCTCTACCTTTATGAACACTGAAGCTTTCTTT

clone_size: NA
d_call: NA
v_call: TRBV6-1
j_call: TRBJ1-1
cdr3_aa: CASSSGGDGTEAFF
cdr3_nt: TGTGCCAGCAGTAGCGGGGGTGACGGCACTGAAGCTTTCTTT

clone_size: many
d_call: NA
v_call: TRBV12-3/TRBV12-4
j_call: TRBJ1-3
cdr3_aa: CASSSTAPRGNTIYF
cdr3_nt: TGTGCCAGCAGTTCGACAGCGCCCAGGGGAAACACCATATATTTT

clone_size: NA
d_call: TRBD2
v_call: TRBV19
j_call: TRBJ2-2
cdr3_aa: CASSPDSGGNTGELFF
cdr3_nt: TGTGCCAGTAGTCCAGATAGCGGGGGGAACACCGGGGAGCTGTTTTTT

clone_size: NA
d_call: NA
v_call: TRBV20-1
j_call: TRBJ2-7
cdr3_aa: CSANRGPYEQYF
cdr3_nt: TGCAGTGCGAACCGGGGCCCTTACGAGCAGTACTTC

clone_size: many
d_call: NA
v_call: TRBV6-1
j_call: TRBJ2-7
cdr3_aa: CASSEGGWYEQYF
cdr3_nt: TGTGCCAGCAGTGAAGGGGGTTGGTACGAGCAGTACTTC